The text below deals with one T cell receptor beta chain. This sample is drawn from a study of blood T cell repertoires in COVID-19. Turning to the study itself: Acute-phase and convalescent COVID-19 samples originated in the United States, Italy and Spain. The analysed material was cDNA or gDNA that came from T cells, B-cell-depleted T cells, or PBMCs.

The CDR3 loop spans 14 amino acids. J lost 0 bases, V lost 3 bases, and 2 bases had no gene match. Looked up from germline, CDR1 is WNHNN and CDR2 is SYGVQD (reference sequence). Assay used: immunoSEQ multiplex PCR; TCRdb lists only in-frame clones, some missing. The sample yields about 130,000 clones, around 74% seen once. The TCR was taken from a man in his 60s with acute or convalescent COVID-19. The chain links TRBV10-1 to TRBJ2-7; 7 bases are shared with TRBD2. Material: peripheral blood. In DNA, the CDR3 is TGCGCCAGCAGTGACGGCGGGAGCTCCTACGAGCAGTACTTC. Translation gives CASSDGGSSYEQYF.